This paragraph covers one TCR beta chain sequence. Antigen: not known. This sample is drawn from a study of T cell responses to AZD1222 COVID-19 vaccine. Study-level results: Baseline antibody screening turned up just a handful of seropositive AZD1222 recipients. Vaccination with two AZD1222 doses was followed by a rise in Spike-specific TCR breadth and depth. Possibly, clonal diversity was underestimated; donors were largely white British and included more females.

Germline CDR1 is KGHSH and CDR2 is LQKENI. With 4 bases removed from V and 10 bases from J, the gap between germline ends came to 13 bases. CDR3 length equals 12 residues. The table came from immunoSEQ multiplex PCR; TCRdb's copy has only in-frame clones and leaves some out. Of 25,000 to 35,000 clones listed, approximately 91% are singletons. The receptor comes from an adult in good health. The V gene is TRBV18, the J gene TRBJ1-1; D unclear. Sequenced material: peripheral blood, taken on day 0 of AZD1222 vaccination. The CDR3: CASSRGPDGAFF. For the CDR3, the DNA is TGTGCCAGCTCACGAGGGCCGGATGGAGCTTTCTTT. The complete variable domain, with remaining parts taken from reference TRBV18 and TRBJ1-1, reads NAGVMQNPRHLVRRRGQEARLRCSPMKGHSHVYWYRQLPEEGLKFMVYLQKENIIDESGMPKERFSAEFPKEGPSILRIQQVVRGDSAAYFCASSRGPDGAFFGQGTRLTVV.